These 28 T cell receptor beta chains originate from one sample sequenced in a study of cytomegalovirus exposure and HLA in healthy donors (dated by TCRdb to 2016 to 2017). The library was produced with the immunoSEQ multiplex PCR assay. A mixture of 60 forward primers for TCR Vbeta segments and 13 reverse primers for TCR Jbeta segments was used in the multiplex PCR. Imported from immuneACCESS, the table was reduced by TCRdb to in-frame sequences with V and J called. These copies leave out some clones; in studies compared against another copy, an unresolved V gene accounts for under half, and the cause of the remainder is not known. For this sample there are about 93,000 clones; approximately 69% appear just once. The ten largest clones represent around 5.6% of the sample. Sequenced input: PBMCs. These receptors came from a boy between 5 and 17 years old in good health and CMV-seropositive.

The chain is built from TRBV4-3 and TRBJ2-3, with D perhaps matching TRBD2 (5 bases). Trimming took 4 bases from V and 2 from J, leaving 13 bases between them. Germline V CDR1 and CDR2: LGHNA, YSLEER. This CDR3 has 15 residues. The CDR3, as DNA: TGCGCCAGCAGCCCTGCTCGGGGTAACACAGATACGCAGTATTTT. The encoded protein is CASSPARGNTDTQYF.

The V and J genes are TRBV5-1 and TRBJ2-1; 8 bases line up with TRBD2. CDR3 length equals 16 residues. Per the germline V gene, CDR1 is SGHRS and CDR2 is YFSETQ. V shed 3 bases and J 7 bases; nucleotides not matched to a gene: 12. The CDR3 region has the DNA TGCGCCAGCAGCTGGCTCTCGGGGGGGCCCTCGAATGAGCAGTTCTTC. Residues: CASSWLSGGPSNEQFF.

The chain employs TRBV5-1 and TRBJ2-2, with 11 bases matching TRBD2. Unmatched junction bases numbered 4, after V lost 0 bases and J lost 6 bases. The germline gives CDR1 SGHRS, CDR2 YFSETQ. This CDR3 spans 16 amino acids. This CDR3 is CASSLDSGGASGELFF. For the CDR3, the DNA is TGCGCCAGCAGCTTGGATAGCGGGGGGGCCTCCGGGGAGCTGTTTTTT.

The gene calls are TRBV18 and TRBJ1-5, with D possibly TRBD1 on 5 matching bases. This CDR3 region has 13 residues. The germline V gene has CDR1 KGHSH and CDR2 LQKENI. Deletions cut 2 bases from V and 4 bases from J, with 6 bases between. CDR3 bases: TGTGCCAGCTCACCAGGGGGGAATCAGCCCCAGCATTTT. It yields the protein CASSPGGNQPQHF.

The chain has TRBV6-5 and TRBJ1-1, with a possible D match to TRBD1 (6 bases). The germline V gene has CDR1 MNHEY and CDR2 SVGAGI. Deletions cut 5 bases from V and 1 base from J, with 11 bases between. The CDR3 is 14 amino acids. In nucleotides, the CDR3 is TGTGCCAGCAGTCAGGACAGCACGAACACTGAAGCTTTCTTT. Residues: CASSQDSTNTEAFF.

The chain joins TRBV13 to TRBJ2-5; the match to TRBD2 covers 11 bases. Germline V gene lookup returns CDR1 PRHDT and CDR2 FYEKMQ (reference sequence). The trim removed 5 bases at V and 4 bases at J, leaving 15 bases unmatched. This CDR3 has 18 amino acids. The CDR3 nucleotides are TGTGCCAGCAGCCTCAGAATTTTAGCGGGAGGGTCCCGAGAGACCCAGTACTTC. It encodes CASSLRILAGGSRETQYF.

V gene TRBV6-5 combines with J gene TRBJ1-2, with 8 bases that match TRBD1. The CDR3 consists of 16 residues. J was trimmed by 5 bases and V by 2 bases; bases with no gene match: 10. Germline V CDR1 and CDR2: MNHEY, SVGAGI. CDR3 amino acids: CASSYDGTGFEYGYTF. Here the CDR3 DNA reads TGTGCCAGCAGTTACGATGGGACAGGTTTTGAGTATGGCTACACCTTC.

The V and J genes are TRBV2 and TRBJ1-3; D is uncertain. This CDR3 comprises 15 residues. V lost 4 bases, J lost 0 bases, and 10 bases lay in between. Germline CDR1 and CDR2: SNHLY and FYNNEI. This CDR3 reads CASSASRYSGNTIYF. The CDR3 DNA is TGTGCCAGCAGTGCGTCCAGATACTCTGGAAACACCATATATTTT.

The J gene is TRBJ1-2, the V gene TRBV9; 8 bases agree with TRBD1. This CDR3 is built from 15 residues. Germline V gene lookup returns CDR1 SGDLS and CDR2 YYNGEE. The ends lost 2 bases at V and 4 bases at J; junction bases unmatched: 7. CDR3 amino acids: CASSVGQGGSYGYTF. CDR3 in DNA: TGTGCCAGCAGCGTCGGACAGGGAGGGAGCTATGGCTACACCTTC.

This chain links TRBV25-1 with TRBJ1-1, with a tentative D call TRBD1 (5 bases). The CDR3 runs 15 residues. Germline V gene lookup returns CDR1 MGHDK and CDR2 SYGVNS. V lost 6 bases, J lost 0 bases, and 14 bases lay in between. The CDR3 coding sequence is TGTGCCAGCAGCGACGGGGGTCGTATGAACACTGAAGCTTTCTTT. Its protein product is CASSDGGRMNTEAFF.

This clone was observed a handful of times. The CDR3 reads CASSRSGRRYNEQFF. DNA for the CDR3: TGTGCCAGCAGCCGTAGCGGGAGGCGCTACAATGAGCAGTTCTTC. The gene calls are TRBV9 and TRBJ2-1, with 10 nucleotides matching TRBD2. Germline trimming cut 4 bases from V and 3 bases from J; bases unmatched to any gene: 4. The V gene's germline CDR1 is SGDLS and CDR2 YYNGEE. This CDR3 has 15 amino acids.

The V gene is TRBV9, the J gene TRBJ1-6, with TRBD1 as a possible D gene (6 bases). Between the trimmed V and J ends, which lost 2 bases and 11 bases, there was a span of 14 bases. Germline V CDR1 and CDR2: SGDLS, YYNGEE. The CDR3 covers 14 residues. The CDR3, as DNA: TGTGCCAGCAGCGTCGCGGGGGCGGCGACACCCCTCCACTTT. It translates to CASSVAGAATPLHF.

The V call is TRBV29-1, the J call TRBJ2-1; 8 bases map to TRBD2. The ends lost 7 bases at V and 5 bases at J; junction bases unmatched: 13. This CDR3 is built from 15 residues. Per the germline V gene, CDR1 is SQVTM and CDR2 is ANQGSEA. CDR3 loop: CSGTGLAGANNEQFF. CDR3 sequence (DNA): TGCAGCGGGACTGGACTAGCCGGAGCGAACAATGAGCAGTTCTTC.

V is TRBV27 and J is TRBJ1-3; D gene ambiguous. The CDR3 extends over 14 amino acids. Trimming left V 6 bases short and J 2 bases short, with 11 bases between. CDR1 and CDR2 from the germline V gene are MNHEY and SMNVEV (reference sequence). The CDR3 sequence is CASRPTGPGNTIYF. DNA for the CDR3: TGTGCCAGCAGACCGACGGGTCCTGGAAACACCATATATTTT.

This clone was seen a handful of times. The chain is built from TRBV23-1 and TRBJ2-3; D is possibly TRBD1 (6 bases). TRBV23-1 is an open reading frame, and its role is uncertain. The CDR3 is 16 amino acids. V lost 7 bases, J lost 0 bases, and 17 bases lay in between. Here the CDR3 DNA reads TGCGCCAGCAAACAGACAGGACCCACTAGCACAGATACGCAGTATTTT. The encoded protein is CASKQTGPTSTDTQYF.

Comment on this clone: One end of the junction varies from germline; a read error may be responsible. The chain's CDR3 is CASTPTSSARSSYNSPLNF. For the CDR3, the DNA is TGTGCCAGCACCCCAACGTCATCGGCTCGGAGCTCCTATAATTCACCCCTCAACTTT. This chain joins TRBV2 and TRBJ1-6; D ambiguous. Germline-derived CDR1 and CDR2 are SNHLY and FYNNEI. The CDR3 runs 19 residues.

V usage is TRBV6-1 and J usage is TRBJ2-5, with unresolved D. This CDR3 is built from 13 residues. Deletions cut 6 bases from V and 5 bases from J, with 13 bases between. In germline, CDR1 is MNHNS, CDR2 SASEGT. The CDR3 region has the DNA TGTGCCAGCAGGGGCATACCGCTTGAGACCCAGTACTTC. Its translation: CASRGIPLETQYF.

The chain links TRBV29-1 to TRBJ2-7; 9 bases line up with TRBD1. Germline V CDR1 and CDR2: SQVTM, ANQGSEA. V shed 6 bases, J shed 5 bases, and the junction held 5 bases outside the gene matches. The CDR3 has 12 residues. The CDR3: CSVNTGGHEQYF. The CDR3 nucleotides read TGCAGCGTCAACACAGGGGGCCACGAGCAGTACTTC.

The chain links TRBV6-5 to TRBJ1-2; a weak D match, TRBD1 (5 bases). CDR1 and CDR2 (germline): MNHEY, SVGAGI. The CDR3 totals 15 residues. Between the trimmed V and J ends, which lost 7 bases and 0 bases, there was a span of 15 bases. CDR3 DNA: TGTGCCAGCACCCACGGGGGGAACGCTAACTATGGCTACACCTTC. It encodes CASTHGGNANYGYTF.

The chain has TRBV5-1 and TRBJ2-1, with 7 bases lining up with TRBD1. The ends lost 1 base at V and 2 bases at J; junction bases unmatched: 3. The CDR3 runs to 15 residues. The germline CDR1 and CDR2 sequences are SGHRS and YFSETQ. The CDR3 sequence is CASSLWQGAYNEQFF. The CDR3 DNA reads as TGCGCCAGCAGCTTGTGGCAGGGGGCCTACAATGAGCAGTTCTTC.

This clone occurred a few times. The chain links TRBV7-2 to TRBJ2-1; no reliable D call. Deletions cut 1 base from V and 7 bases from J, with 14 bases between. The CDR3 has 15 amino acids. Germline loops: CDR1 SGHTA, CDR2 FQGNSA. For the CDR3, the DNA is TGTGCCAGCAGCTTAGATCAGAACCCCAGGAATGAGCAGTTCTTC. It yields the protein CASSLDQNPRNEQFF.

The rearrangement uses TRBV5-1 and TRBJ1-1, with a weak D call TRBD1 (5 bases). From germline, CDR1 is SGHRS and CDR2 YFSETQ. The V gene lost 1 base and the J gene lost 1 base, with 14 bases spanning the gap. The CDR3 length is 16 residues. DNA of the CDR3: TGCGCCAGCAGCTTGCTTTGGGGCCAAACGAACACTGAAGCTTTCTTT. This encodes CASSLLWGQTNTEAFF.

Written as DNA, the CDR3 is TGTGCCAGCAGTTTTGGCAGTAACAATGAGCAGTTCTTC. It yields the protein CASSFGSNNEQFF. This chain connects TRBV27 to TRBJ2-1, with D hard to call. Germline CDR1 and CDR2: MNHEY and SMNVEV (reference sequence). Trimming removed 3 bases from V and 5 bases from J, with 8 bases in between. The CDR3 sequence is 13 residues long.

The chain is built from TRBV6-6 and TRBJ2-7, with TRBD1 matching 10 bases. The CDR3 runs 14 residues. Germline CDR1 reads MNHNY; CDR2 reads SVGAGI (reference sequence). V lost 7 bases and J lost 2; bases outside the gene matches: 5. The CDR3 region is CASIAGTGAYEQYF. CDR3 nucleotides: TGTGCCAGCATCGCCGGGACAGGGGCCTACGAGCAGTACTTC.

The V gene is TRBV21-1, the J gene TRBJ1-5; the D call of TRBD1 is as the table states it, not checked on the DNA. TRBV21-1 corresponds to a pseudogene. The CDR3 contains 16 residues. The CDR3 DNA is TGTGCCAGCACCCTGAGCAGGGTAGGTGGCAATCAGCCCCAGCATTTT. This gives the protein CASTLSRVGGNQPQHF.

The V and J genes are TRBV12-5 and TRBJ2-5; D ambiguous. Judging by the DNA end, TRBJ2-7 fits better; the J call may be wrong. This CDR3 has 11 amino acids. Germline V gives CDR1 LGHNT, CDR2 FRNRAP. The DNA for the CDR3 is TGTGCTAGTGGTCTGAACTACGAGCAGTACTTC. It codes for CASGLNYEQYF.

The chain employs TRBV5-1 and TRBJ2-5, with no clear D. V shed 0 bases and J shed 5 bases, with 8 bases lying between them. The CDR3 covers 13 residues. The germline V gene encodes CDR1 SGHRS and CDR2 YFSETQ. The CDR3 spells CASSLGPAETQYF. CDR3 nucleotides: TGCGCCAGCAGCTTGGGCCCCGCGGAGACCCAGTACTTC.

The CDR3 is CASSLDRDYGYTF. CDR3 nucleotides: TGTGCCAGCAGCTTAGACAGGGACTATGGCTACACCTTC. The chain is built from TRBV11-2 and TRBJ1-2, with D possibly being TRBD1 (5 bases). The germline V and J ends were trimmed by 0 bases and 3 bases, with 5 bases remaining between them. The CDR3 contains 13 residues. CDR1 SGHAT and CDR2 FQNNGV come from the germline V gene.